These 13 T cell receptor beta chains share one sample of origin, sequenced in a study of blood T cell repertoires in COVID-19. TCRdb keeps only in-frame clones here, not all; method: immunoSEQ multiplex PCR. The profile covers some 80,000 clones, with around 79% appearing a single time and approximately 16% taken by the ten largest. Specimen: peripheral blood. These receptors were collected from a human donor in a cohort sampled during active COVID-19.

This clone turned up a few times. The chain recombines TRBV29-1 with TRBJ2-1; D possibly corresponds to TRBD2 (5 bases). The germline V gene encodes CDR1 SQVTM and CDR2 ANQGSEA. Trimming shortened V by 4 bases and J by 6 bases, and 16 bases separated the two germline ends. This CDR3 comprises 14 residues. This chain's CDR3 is CSVGALASGNEQFF. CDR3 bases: TGCAGCGTTGGAGCCCTAGCCTCGGGCAATGAGCAGTTCTTC.

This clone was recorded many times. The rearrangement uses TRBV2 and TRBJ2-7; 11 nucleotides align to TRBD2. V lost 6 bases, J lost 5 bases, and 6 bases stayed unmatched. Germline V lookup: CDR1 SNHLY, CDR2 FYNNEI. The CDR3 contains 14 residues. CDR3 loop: CASRELAGAHEQYF. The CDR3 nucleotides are TGTGCCAGCAGGGAACTAGCGGGGGCACACGAGCAGTACTTC.

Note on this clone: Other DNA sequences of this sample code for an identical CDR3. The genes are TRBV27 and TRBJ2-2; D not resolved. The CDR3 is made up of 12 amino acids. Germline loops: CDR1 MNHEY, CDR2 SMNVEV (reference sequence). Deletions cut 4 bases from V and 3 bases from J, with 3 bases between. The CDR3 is CASSSYTGELFF. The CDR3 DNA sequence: TGTGCCAGCAGTTCGTACACCGGGGAGCTGTTTTTT.

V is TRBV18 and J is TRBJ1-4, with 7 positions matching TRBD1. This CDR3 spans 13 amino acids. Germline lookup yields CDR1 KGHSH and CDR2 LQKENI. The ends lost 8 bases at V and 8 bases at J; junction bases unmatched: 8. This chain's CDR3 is CASRMTGFEKLFF. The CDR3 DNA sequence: TGTGCCAGCCGCATGACAGGGTTCGAAAAACTGTTTTTT. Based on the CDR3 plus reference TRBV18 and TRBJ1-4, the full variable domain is NAGVMQNPRHLVRRRGQEARLRCSPMKGHSHVYWYRQLPEEGLKFMVYLQKENIIDESGMPKERFSAEFPKEGPSILRIQQVVRGDSAAYFCASRMTGFEKLFFGSGTQLSVL.

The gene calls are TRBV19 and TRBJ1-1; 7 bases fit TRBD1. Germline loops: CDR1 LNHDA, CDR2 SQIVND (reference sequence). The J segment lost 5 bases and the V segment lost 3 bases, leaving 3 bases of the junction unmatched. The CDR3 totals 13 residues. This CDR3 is CASSMSGGTEAFF. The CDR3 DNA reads TGTGCCAGTAGTATGTCAGGGGGGACTGAAGCTTTCTTT.

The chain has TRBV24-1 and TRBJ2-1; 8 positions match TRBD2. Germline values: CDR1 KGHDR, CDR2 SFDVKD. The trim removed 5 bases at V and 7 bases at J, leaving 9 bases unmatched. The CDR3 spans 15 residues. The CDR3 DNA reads TGTGCCACCAGTGGAACTAGCGGTGGTGGGAATGAGCAGTTCTTC. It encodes CATSGTSGGGNEQFF.

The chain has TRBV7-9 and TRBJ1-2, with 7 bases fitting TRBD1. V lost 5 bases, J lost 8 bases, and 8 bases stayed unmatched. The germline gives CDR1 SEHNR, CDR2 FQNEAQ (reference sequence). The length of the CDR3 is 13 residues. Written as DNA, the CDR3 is TGTGCCAGCAGCACGACAGGGATCGACGGCTACACCTTC. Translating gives CASSTTGIDGYTF.

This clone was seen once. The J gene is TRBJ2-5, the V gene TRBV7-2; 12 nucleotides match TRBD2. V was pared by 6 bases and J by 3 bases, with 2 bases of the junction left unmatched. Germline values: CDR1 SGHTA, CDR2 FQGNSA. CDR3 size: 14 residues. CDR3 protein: CASRLAGGKETQYF. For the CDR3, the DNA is TGTGCCAGCAGACTAGCGGGGGGTAAAGAGACCCAGTACTTC. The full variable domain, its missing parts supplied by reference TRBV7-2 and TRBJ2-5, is GAGVSQSPSNKVTEKGKDVELRCDPISGHTALYWYRQSLGQGLEFLIYFQGNSAPDKSGLPSDRFSAERTGGSVSTLTIQRTQQEDSAVYLCASRLAGGKETQYFGPGTRLLVL.

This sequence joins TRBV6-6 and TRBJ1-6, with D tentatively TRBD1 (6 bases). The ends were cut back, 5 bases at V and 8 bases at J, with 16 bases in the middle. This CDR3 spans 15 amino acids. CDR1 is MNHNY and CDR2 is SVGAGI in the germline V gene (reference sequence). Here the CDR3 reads CASSPWTDRDSPLHF. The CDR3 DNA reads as TGTGCCAGCAGTCCTTGGACAGATCGGGATTCACCCCTCCACTTT.

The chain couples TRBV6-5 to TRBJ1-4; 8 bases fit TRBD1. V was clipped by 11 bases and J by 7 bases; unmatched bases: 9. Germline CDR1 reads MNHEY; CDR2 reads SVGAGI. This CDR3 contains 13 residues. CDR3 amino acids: CAAQGARVEKLFF. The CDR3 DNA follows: TGTGCCGCCCAGGGGGCGAGGGTTGAAAAACTGTTTTTT.

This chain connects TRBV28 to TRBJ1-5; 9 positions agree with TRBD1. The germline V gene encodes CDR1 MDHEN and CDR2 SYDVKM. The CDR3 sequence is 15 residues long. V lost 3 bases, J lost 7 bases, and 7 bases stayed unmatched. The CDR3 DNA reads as TGTGCCAGCAGTTTGAGGGGGACAGGGAGGCAGCCCCAGCATTTT. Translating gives CASSLRGTGRQPQHF.

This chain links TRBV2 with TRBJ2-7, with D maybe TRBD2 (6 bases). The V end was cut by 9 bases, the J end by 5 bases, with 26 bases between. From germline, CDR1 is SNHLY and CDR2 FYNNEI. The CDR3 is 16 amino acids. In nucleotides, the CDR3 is TGTGCCAGGGGGAAGACTAGTTATGGGGTTCCTAACGAGCAGTACTTC. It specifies CARGKTSYGVPNEQYF.

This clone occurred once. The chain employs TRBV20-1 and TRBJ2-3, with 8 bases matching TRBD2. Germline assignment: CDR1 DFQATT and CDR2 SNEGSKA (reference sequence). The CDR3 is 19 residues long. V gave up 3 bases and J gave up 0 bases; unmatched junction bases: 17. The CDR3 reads CSASTGLEAFNPSTDTQYF. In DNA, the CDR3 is TGCAGTGCTAGTACGGGACTAGAGGCTTTTAATCCTAGCACAGATACGCAGTATTTT.